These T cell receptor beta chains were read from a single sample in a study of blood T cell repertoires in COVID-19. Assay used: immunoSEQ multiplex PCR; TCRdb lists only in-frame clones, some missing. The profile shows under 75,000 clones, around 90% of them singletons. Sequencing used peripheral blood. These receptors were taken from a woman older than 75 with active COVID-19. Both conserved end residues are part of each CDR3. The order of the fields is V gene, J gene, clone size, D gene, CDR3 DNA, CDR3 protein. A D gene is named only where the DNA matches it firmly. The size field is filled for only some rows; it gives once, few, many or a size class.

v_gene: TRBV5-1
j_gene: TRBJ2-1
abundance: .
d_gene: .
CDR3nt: TGCGCCAGCAGCCCTGGTAGGGGGAATGAGCAGTTCTTC
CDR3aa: CASSPGRGNEQFF

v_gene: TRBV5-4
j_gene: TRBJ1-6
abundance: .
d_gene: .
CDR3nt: TGTGCCAGCAGCTTGGATCCCCAGAATTCACCCCTCCACTTT
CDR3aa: CASSLDPQNSPLHF

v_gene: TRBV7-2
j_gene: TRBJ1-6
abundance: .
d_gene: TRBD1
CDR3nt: TGTGCCAGCAGTCGGCAGGGGGTTAATTCACCCCTCCACTTT
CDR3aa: CASSRQGVNSPLHF

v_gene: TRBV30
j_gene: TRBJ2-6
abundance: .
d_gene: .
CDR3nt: TGTGCCTGGAGTCTGGGCGGGGCCAACGTCCTGACTTTC
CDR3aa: CAWSLGGANVLTF

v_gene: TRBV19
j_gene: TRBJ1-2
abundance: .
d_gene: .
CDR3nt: TGTGCCAGTAGTATATCGTGGCAGGGCGTAAACTATGGCTACACCTTC
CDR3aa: CASSISWQGVNYGYTF

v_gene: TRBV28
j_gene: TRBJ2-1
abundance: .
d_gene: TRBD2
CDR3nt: TGTGCCAGCAGCACTAGCGGGGGTCGCTATGAGCAGTTCTTC
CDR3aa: CASSTSGGRYEQFF

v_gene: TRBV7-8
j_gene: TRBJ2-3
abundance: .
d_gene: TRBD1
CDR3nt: TGTGCCAGCACCTTAGAGGGGGCGGTTAGCACAGATACGCAGTATTTT
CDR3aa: CASTLEGAVSTDTQYF

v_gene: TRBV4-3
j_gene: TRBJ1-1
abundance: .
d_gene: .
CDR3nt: TGCGCCACCTCCCGGCAGGGGAACACTGAAGCTTTCTTT
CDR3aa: CATSRQGNTEAFF

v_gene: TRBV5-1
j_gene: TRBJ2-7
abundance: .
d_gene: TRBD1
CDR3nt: TGCGCCAGCAGCAACCGGGATGGACAGGGGCTCTACGAGCAGTACTTC
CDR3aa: CASSNRDGQGLYEQYF

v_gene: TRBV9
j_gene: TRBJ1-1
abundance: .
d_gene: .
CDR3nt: TGTGCCAGCAGCGCCCACAGGAACACTGAAGCTTTCTTT
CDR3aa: CASSAHRNTEAFF

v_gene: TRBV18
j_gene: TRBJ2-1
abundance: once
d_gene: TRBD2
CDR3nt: TGTGCCAGCCACCTGGGGGGGAGCTCCTACAATGAGCAGTTCTTC
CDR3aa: CASHLGGSSYNEQFF

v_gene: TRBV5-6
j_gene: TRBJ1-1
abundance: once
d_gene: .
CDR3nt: TGTGCCAGCAGGCGGTCCGGACTGCTGAACACTGAAGCTTTCTTT
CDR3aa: CASRRSGLLNTEAFF

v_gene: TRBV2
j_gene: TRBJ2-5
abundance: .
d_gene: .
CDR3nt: TGTGCCAGCAGCGCTCAAGCGACTACCTTGGCCCAGTACTTC
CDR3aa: CASSAQATTLAQYF

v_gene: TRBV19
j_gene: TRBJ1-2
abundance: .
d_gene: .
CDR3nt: TGTGCCAGTAGTATATCGGCGCGGGATGGCTACACCTTC
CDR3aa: CASSISARDGYTF

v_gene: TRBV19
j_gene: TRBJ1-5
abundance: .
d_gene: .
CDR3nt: TGTGCCAGTAGTATATCCTTAGTGGGTTCGGGTCAGCCCCAGCATTTT
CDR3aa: CASSISLVGSGQPQHF